This record looks at one TCR beta chain sequence and its context. As yet, its antigen is unknown. This CDR3 is 18 amino acids long. From germline, CDR1 is LNHNV and CDR2 YYDKDF (reference sequence). The record originates from a study of T cells expressing NK-cell markers. Study at large: Sequenced donors, eight in total, included seven who were HCMV-seropositive and one who was seronegative. Study-wide results and limits: CD8+ T cells in roughly six donors included dominant NKG2C+ clonotypes at roughly 1.0-8%. These clonotypes additionally ranked first within the CD3+CD56-NKG2C+ fraction of several donors.

Template switching by 5'RACE with UMIs generated the TCR beta cDNA. One entry per CDR3 protein, without DNA, is what TCRdb gives after re-calling the 5' RACE reads. The sample holds about 450,000 distinct CDR3 sequences. V usage is TRBV15 and J usage is TRBJ1-5; TCRdb lists TRBD1, though no DNA is available to test this call. Sequences were obtained from blood T cells: a sorted CD56 or NKG2C T cell subset, CD4+ or CD8+ T cells, or bulk PBMC T cells (not recorded which). The origin of this receptor is a woman between 18 and 69 years old in good health. CDR3 region: CATSPNRDTALGEKPQHF. The entire variable domain, with the rest obtained from reference TRBV15 and TRBJ1-5, is as follows: DAMVIQNPRYQVTQFGKPVTLSCSQTLNHNVMYWYQQKSSQAPKLLFHYYDKDFNNEADTPDNFQSRRPNTSFCFLDIRSPGLGDTAMYLCATSPNRDTALGEKPQHFGDGTRLSIL.